This T cell receptor (beta chain) emerged from a study of T cell changes during pregnancy in multiple sclerosis. This CDR3 has 13 amino acids. Trimming stripped 2 bases from V and 0 bases from J, with 4 bases between. Germline V lookup: CDR1 SGHAT, CDR2 FQNNGV. The repertoire was sequenced with immunoSEQ multiplex PCR; TCRdb's copy has only in-frame clones and lacks some. The sample consists of about 68,000 clones, 92% of them appearing once. The receptor's source is a female donor in good health, enrolled as a control in a pregnancy study. The sequences come from peripheral blood, collected in the second trimester of pregnancy. This chain connects TRBV11-2 to TRBJ2-5, with unresolved D. The CDR3 here is CASSLQYQETQYF. The CDR3 DNA sequence: TGTGCCAGCAGCTTACAGTACCAAGAGACCCAGTACTTC.